The clone carrying this T cell receptor (beta chain) was recorded once. The data belong to a study of blood T cell repertoires in COVID-19. Study information: Italy, Spain and the United States were the sources of the convalescent and acute COVID-19 samples. Sample material is recorded as cDNA or gDNA derived from T cells, B-cell-depleted T cells, or PBMCs.

Authors' data handling: Reference gene primer amplification gave estimated nucleated cell counts. Sequencing used immunoSEQ multiplex PCR; TCRdb keeps in-frame clones, though not all of them. The DNA was the basis for D and trimming; V, J and clone size are from that table. The table records roughly 70,000 clones, around 89% of them present only once. V was cut by 4 bases and J by 8 bases, with 12 bases left in between. There are 13 residues in the CDR3. The chain couples TRBV12-3 or TRBV12-4 to TRBJ1-5, with D possibly TRBD1 on 6 matching bases. Sequencing was carried out using peripheral blood. The receptor was derived from a woman in her seventies with acute or convalescent COVID-19. The CDR3 region is CASSWTASEPQHF. The CDR3 region has the DNA TGTGCCAGCAGTTGGACAGCCTCGGAGCCCCAGCATTTT.